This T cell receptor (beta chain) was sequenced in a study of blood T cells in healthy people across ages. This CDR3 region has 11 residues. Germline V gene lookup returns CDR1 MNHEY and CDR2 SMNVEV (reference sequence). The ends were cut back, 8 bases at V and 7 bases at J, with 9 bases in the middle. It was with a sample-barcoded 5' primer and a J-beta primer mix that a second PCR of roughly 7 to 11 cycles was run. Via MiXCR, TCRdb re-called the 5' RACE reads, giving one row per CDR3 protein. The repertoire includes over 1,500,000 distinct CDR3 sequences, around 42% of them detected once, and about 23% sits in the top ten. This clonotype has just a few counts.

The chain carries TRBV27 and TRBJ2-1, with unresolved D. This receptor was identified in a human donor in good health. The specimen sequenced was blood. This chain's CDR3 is CASGLVNEQFF. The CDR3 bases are TGTGCCAGCGGCTTGGTGAATGAGCAGTTCTTC.